The present entry profiles one TCR beta chain with its context. The antigen it recognizes is unknown. The record has no base qualities; no much larger clone is one base away. According to the study, the label for this sample's time point signals: cells obtained before transplantation from donor or recipient. CD3+CD4+ and CD3+CD8+ populations were FACS-sorted from unstimulated pre-transplant donor and recipient cells taken from spleen or lymph nodes. The data were obtained in a study of graft-versus-host responses after intestinal transplantation (dated by TCRdb to the early 2020s). About the full investigation: The transplants that recipients got were multivisceral, liver-intestinal, or isolated intestinal. Donor T cell macrochimerism was defined as a peak of at least 4% donor T cells among recipient peripheral blood mononuclear cells. Samples from a few later patients were sequenced in-house on an Illumina MiSeq with MiXCR processing rather than by the commercial service. Alloreactive clones were identified by sequencing pre-transplant mixed lymphocyte reaction products and comparing these products with unstimulated pre-transplant donor and recipient T cells. A cohort of some 24 intestinal transplant recipients, including one retransplant, was enrolled, and a few patients lacking pretransplant specimens were excluded. Graft-versus-host and host-versus-graft alloreactive T cell clones were tracked in the graft, circulation and bone marrow after intestinal transplantation using bulk TCR-beta CDR3 sequencing. All recipients received anti-thymocyte globulin induction followed by maintenance tacrolimus and steroids for about three years. The investigation overall reported the following: Peak levels of circulating GvH clones were associated with declines in HvG clones early after transplant. GvH clones were found in recipient bone marrow, and some of the GvH clones appeared earlier in ileal mucosa or blood, which is consistent with an intestinal mucosal origin. Patients with donor T cell macrochimerism had high GvH to HvG T cell clonal ratios in their allografts. The relatively low number and heterogeneity of intestinal transplant patients limited the conclusions.

V loses 0 bases of germline sequence and J loses 4 bases, and the interval between the two ends is 3 bases. Reading the germline V gene (reference sequence) gives CDR1 GTSNPN and CDR2 SVGIG. Spanning cysteine to phenylalanine, the CDR3 consists of 12 amino acids. Only the CDR3 part of the read is kept: 36 bases, read in frame from the first base. The library was produced with the immunoSEQ multiplex PCR assay. For most patients, genomic DNA was isolated with the Qiagen DNeasy Blood and Tissue Kit and shipped frozen to Adaptive Biotechnologies for TCR sequencing. High-throughput TCR-beta CDR3 sequencing of genomic DNA from most patients was performed by Adaptive Biotechnologies. Under the source paper's analysis protocol: TCR sequencing data for some 19 patients were retrieved from Adaptive's ImmunoSEQ software; a few other patients were processed with MiXCR and VDJtools. To correct CD4 versus CD8 sorting errors, sequences present in both subsets at a frequency ratio below 5:1 were removed. Because the origin of CDR3 nucleotide sequences shared between donor and recipient could not be assigned, those sequences were removed. At least 2-fold expansion over unstimulated cells and a minimum CFSE-low frequency of 0.002% (template counts) or 0.001% (read counts) were required for clones to be classified as alloreactive. Mappable clones were those detected in sequenced pre-transplant spleen, lymph node, or MLR CFSE-low populations of the donor or recipient. The cumulative frequency of alloreactive clones was calculated as a percentage of all sequences, weighted by copy number. TCRdb mirrors the immuneACCESS table, restricted to in-frame sequences. Some clones are absent from its copies; in checked studies, under half trace to an unresolved V gene, and the reason for the others is unknown. V, J and clone size reflect that table, while D and trimming were determined from the DNA. This sample gives over 65,000 clones in total; roughly 91% of them show up just once. 0.1% of the sample belongs to the ten largest clones.

The source was unstimulated CD4+ T cells sorted from spleen or lymph node cells, collected before intestinal transplant. This receptor was identified in a human donor who received an intestinal transplant. This sequence uses TRBV30 and TRBJ1-4, with no confidently assigned D gene. The CDR3 reads CAWSVLNEKLFF. The DNA sequence is given as TGTGCCTGGAGTGTCCTTAATGAAAAACTGTTTTTT.